These 19 T cell receptor beta chains came from one sample sequenced in a study of CD4 T cells in relation to SARS-CoV-2 and coronaviruses. Sequencing was performed with immunoSEQ multiplex PCR; in TCRdb, only in-frame clones are kept and a portion is missing. The table shows 35,000 to 40,000 clones, with 80% to 90% occurring only once. Material: memory CD4+ T cells from PBMCs. The source is an adult with COVID-19.

A single count supports this clone. In DNA, the CDR3 is TGTGCCAGCAGTATCAGGGGGCTCGGGGAGCTGTTTTTT. Translated, it gives CASSIRGLGELFF. This chain connects TRBV28 to TRBJ2-2; 8 bases are a match to TRBD1. The V and J ends lost 5 bases and 7 bases, in that order; junction bases with no gene match: 3. CDR3 size: 13 residues. Germline values: CDR1 MDHEN, CDR2 SYDVKM.

The chain couples TRBV5-4 to TRBJ2-7; the D gene is possibly TRBD2 (6 bases). V gave up 2 bases and J gave up 6 bases, with 15 bases separating them. The CDR3 extends over 14 amino acids. CDR1 SGHNT and CDR2 YYREEE come from the germline V gene (reference sequence). This CDR3 reads CASSLTGLHGEQYF. CDR3 bases: TGTGCCAGCAGCTTAACGGGACTCCACGGCGAGCAGTACTTC.

In DNA, the CDR3 is TGCAGCGTTGCATTAGCGGGGATGTTGACCCAGTACTTC. This sequence encodes CSVALAGMLTQYF. V usage is TRBV29-1 and J usage is TRBJ2-5; the match to TRBD2 covers 8 bases. This CDR3 contains 13 residues. V lost 4 bases to trimming and J lost 7 bases; unmatched junction nucleotides: 8. In germline, CDR1 is SQVTM, CDR2 ANQGSEA. Full variable domain (missing parts from reference TRBV29-1 and TRBJ2-5): SAVISQKPSRDICQRGTSLTIQCQVDSQVTMMFWYRQQPGQSLTLIATANQGSEATYESGFVIDKFPISRPNLTFSTLTVSNMSPEDSSIYLCSVALAGMLTQYFGPGTRLLVL.

The chain uses TRBV18 and TRBJ2-3; tentatively, D is TRBD2 (6 bases). Germline V gene lookup returns CDR1 KGHSH and CDR2 LQKENI. The CDR3 is 14 amino acids. Trimming removed 4 bases at V and 8 bases at J, with 16 bases between. In DNA, the CDR3 is TGTGCCAGCTCACTAGACAGACTAGAGGGTACGCAGTATTTT. Its protein is CASSLDRLEGTQYF.

The CDR3 DNA sequence: TGTGCCACCCAGGGCGGTGGGGGCTCTGGAAACACCATATATTTT. Its translation: CATQGGGGSGNTIYF. The rearrangement links TRBV10-3 to TRBJ1-3; maybe TRBD1 (5 bases). The V gene's germline CDR1 is ENHRY and CDR2 SYGVKD. The CDR3 is 15 amino acids. V lost 10 bases to trimming and J lost 0 bases, with 16 bases between them.

This clone was recorded once. This chain uses TRBV19 with TRBJ1-5, with TRBD1 matching 7 bases. The CDR3 spans 13 residues. Germline V gene data show CDR1 as LNHDA and CDR2 as SQIVND (reference sequence). V was clipped by 9 bases and J by 0 bases; unmatched bases: 2. The CDR3 region has the DNA TGTGCCAGCGGACAGGATAGCAATCAGCCCCAGCATTTT. This gives the protein CASGQDSNQPQHF.

The chain employs TRBV29-1 and TRBJ1-6; D is unresolved. This CDR3 has 17 amino acids. CDR1 and CDR2 (germline): SQVTM, ANQGSEA. Deletions cut 0 bases from V and 8 bases from J, with 20 bases between. CDR3 coding DNA: TGCAGCGTTGAAGATTTTGGCCCCGCCAATGGGGATTCACCCCTCCACTTT. As protein: CSVEDFGPANGDSPLHF.

This clone was observed once. This chain uses TRBV30 with TRBJ1-2; possibly TRBD1 for D (5 bases). CDR1 and CDR2 from the germline V gene are GTSNPN and SVGIG (reference sequence). The CDR3 has 10 amino acids. CDR3 protein: CAGVNYGYTF. CDR3 nucleotide sequence: TGTGCGGGGGTCAACTATGGCTACACCTTC.

The chain has TRBV12-3 or TRBV12-4 and TRBJ2-7, with D perhaps matching TRBD2 (6 bases). V was clipped by 5 bases and J by 6 bases, with 8 bases between them. The CDR3 is 11 amino acids. CDR3 region: CASSVSGEQYF. CDR3 in DNA: TGTGCCAGCAGTGTTAGCGGCGAGCAGTACTTC.

The chain links TRBV11-2 to TRBJ2-1; TRBD1 matches at 9 bases. Germline CDR1 SGHAT, CDR2 FQNNGV. This CDR3 has 17 residues. The V gene end was trimmed by 1 base and the J gene end by 2 bases; junction bases not matched to a gene: 6. This CDR3 is CASSLAGTGRAYNEQFF. The CDR3 region has the DNA TGTGCCAGCAGCTTAGCTGGGACAGGGCGCGCCTACAATGAGCAGTTCTTC.

This chain links TRBV28 with TRBJ2-4, with 12 bases that match TRBD1. There are 20 residues in the CDR3. Looked up from germline, CDR1 is MDHEN and CDR2 is SYDVKM. Germline trimming cut 3 bases from V and 1 base from J; bases unmatched to any gene: 13. CDR3 in amino acids: CASSFFYGTGGSAAKNIQYF. CDR3 in DNA: TGTGCCAGCAGTTTCTTTTACGGGACAGGGGGCTCTGCGGCCAAAAACATTCAGTACTTC. The full variable domain, rest sourced from reference TRBV28 and TRBJ2-4, is DVKVTQSSRYLVKRTGEKVFLECVQDMDHENMFWYRQDPGLGLRLIYFSYDVKMKEKGDIPEGYSVSREKKERFSLILESASTNQTSMYLCASSFFYGTGGSAAKNIQYFGAGTRLSVL.

This clone has a handful of counts. The J gene is TRBJ1-3, the V gene TRBV5-1; D uncertain. Germline V gene sequence: CDR1 SGHRS, CDR2 YFSETQ. The V and J ends lost 4 bases and 4 bases respectively, with 9 bases between them. This CDR3 is built from 13 residues. The CDR3 sequence is CASSALGGNTIYF. CDR3 in DNA: TGCGCCAGCAGCGCTCTCGGAGGAAACACCATATATTTT.

The chain combines TRBV5-1 with TRBJ2-2; D may be TRBD2 (6 bases). The CDR3 is 17 amino acids. CDR1 SGHRS and CDR2 YFSETQ come from the germline V gene. V was pared by 0 bases and J by 0 bases, with 12 bases between. DNA of the CDR3: TGCGCCAGCAGCTTGGTTAGGGCGGGGTCGAACACCGGGGAGCTGTTTTTT. Translation gives CASSLVRAGSNTGELFF. The whole variable domain, filled in from reference TRBV5-1 and TRBJ2-2, reads KAGVTQTPRYLIKTRGQQVTLSCSPISGHRSVSWYQQTPGQGLQFLFEYFSETQRNKGNFPGRFSGRQFSNSRSEMNVSTLELGDSALYLCASSLVRAGSNTGELFFGEGSRLTVL.

J is TRBJ2-7 and V is TRBV6-2 or TRBV6-3; D gene uncertain. This CDR3 is built from 15 residues. V was pared by 3 bases and J by 0 bases, with 12 bases between. The germline V gene encodes CDR1 MNHEY and CDR2 SVGEGT. The CDR3 here is CASSYDQTVSYEQYF. CDR3 nucleotides: TGTGCCAGCAGTTATGACCAGACCGTCTCCTACGAGCAGTACTTC.

The chain joins TRBV25-1 to TRBJ2-3, with no clear D. Trimming took 3 bases from V and 9 from J, leaving 4 bases between them. The CDR3 spans 10 residues. Germline CDR1 and CDR2: MGHDK and SYGVNS. Here the CDR3 DNA reads TGTGCCAGCAGTGATTTGACGCAGTATTTT. It translates to CASSDLTQYF. Looking up the rest from reference TRBV25-1 and TRBJ2-3 gives the full variable domain: EADIYQTPRYLVIGTGKKITLECSQTMGHDKMYWYQQDPGMELHLIHYSYGVNSTEKGDLSSESTVSRIRTEHFPLTLESARPSHTSQYLCASSDLTQYFGPGTRLTVL.

The chain couples TRBV7-9 to TRBJ2-7; D is possibly TRBD2 (6 bases). Germline CDR1 and CDR2: SEHNR and FQNEAQ (reference sequence). Trimming pared 5 bases from V and 9 bases from J, leaving 26 bases between. The CDR3 runs 16 residues. The CDR3 protein is CASSPAGGNSLAGQYF. Written as DNA, the CDR3 is TGTGCCAGCAGCCCCGCTGGCGGGAATTCTTTGGCTGGGCAGTACTTC.

This chain links TRBV27 with TRBJ2-7, with 8 nucleotides matching TRBD1. The CDR3 is 14 amino acids. Germline V gene data show CDR1 as MNHEY and CDR2 as SMNVEV (reference sequence). J gave up 2 bases and V 1 base, and 1 base lay outside the gene matches. The CDR3 loop reads CASSLWDRTYEQYF. In DNA form, the CDR3 reads TGTGCCAGCAGTTTATGGGACAGGACCTACGAGCAGTACTTC.

V and J are TRBV7-3 and TRBJ1-1, with a weak D call TRBD1 (5 bases). The V gene's germline CDR1 is SGHTA and CDR2 FQGTGA. The CDR3 runs to 15 residues. V lost 2 bases and J 1 base, leaving 11 bases between the germline ends. In nucleotides, the CDR3 is TGTGCCAGCAGCTTATTCGGGGGTGGGAACACTGAAGCTTTCTTT. Encoded protein: CASSLFGGGNTEAFF.

As for this clone: Mismatch with germline at one junction end may stem from a read error. J is TRBJ2-1 and V is TRBV24-1, with D perhaps TRBD1 (6 bases). Per germline, CDR1 KGHDR and CDR2 SFDVKD. The CDR3 loop spans 14 amino acids. CDR3 amino acids: CATSDPRDNNEQFF. The CDR3 region has the DNA TGTGCCACCAGTGATCCTCGGGACAACAACGAGCAGTTCTTC.